This T cell receptor (beta chain) was recorded in a study of glioma-infiltrating T cells after dendritic cell vaccination. Study background: Glioblastoma patients came from Phase I and II dendritic cell vaccination trials. Whole-study findings and limits: Higher TCR clonality did not directly relate to longer survival.

Only one count was recorded for this clone. Antigen specificity is unknown. Up to about 2 ug genomic DNA was used for TCRB CDR3 amplification. Some clones are missing from TCRdb's copy, which holds only in-frame ones; the method was immunoSEQ multiplex PCR. The table includes over 90,000 clones, roughly 84% detected once. This TCR was recovered from a human donor with glioblastoma. The sequenced sample was blood, obtained before dendritic cell vaccination.

In DNA, the CDR3 is TGTGCCAGCAGTTCCAGGGAGGGCACAGATACGCAGTATTTT. This translates into CASSSREGTDTQYF. The V gene is TRBV6-6, the J gene TRBJ2-3; perhaps TRBD2 as D (6 bases). The CDR3 length is 14 residues. The V end was cut by 4 bases, the J end by 1 base, with 9 bases between. Germline V CDR1 and CDR2: MNHNY, SVGAGI (reference sequence).